The clone carrying this TCR beta chain occurred many times. Its antigen is as yet unknown. Unique molecular identifiers were incorporated when the TCRbeta library was constructed. TCRdb reprocessed the PCR reads with MiXCR, giving one entry per CDR3 protein. Of about 160,000 distinct CDR3 sequences in the sample, 11% are singletons; the top ten hold about 13%. This sample was taken from a study of T-cell reconstitution after alpha-beta-depleted transplantation in children. The study, taken as a whole, reports: Where some patients showed high TCRbeta diversity at day 60, it came from recipient T cells and thymic progenitors that had survived. When one year had passed after transplant, most T-cell counts and diversity came from newly produced T cells. Several hundred rapidly expanded clones from non-depleted graft cells reportedly supplied alpha-beta T cells about two months post-transplant.

V lost 8 bases to trimming and J lost 0 bases, with 12 bases between them. The CDR3 is 14 residues long. Germline lookup yields CDR1 MNHEY and CDR2 SMNVEV (reference sequence). The sample in question was PBMCs, obtained before TCRalphabeta/CD19-depleted stem cell transplant. The clonotype originates from a boy aged 2 to 10 with acute myeloid leukemia, due to receive a stem cell transplant. This rearrangement joins TRBV27 to TRBJ2-3; D is unresolved. The CDR3 bases are TGTGCCAGCTACGCGTGGGGAAGCACAGATACGCAGTATTTT. Translating it yields CASYAWGSTDTQYF.